This TCR beta chain was captured by sequencing in a study of prognosis after radiotherapy for stage I lung cancer (dated by TCRdb to 2020 to 2023). General notes on the study: Around 19 stage I NSCLC patients were enrolled in Nanjing, China, between 2018 and 2019. After SBRT, distant metastases developed in about 20% of the 19 patients at a median of about seven months, while the remaining 15 patients had no significant progression. The cohort was made up of around 13 men and roughly 6 women, with a median age of about 74 years and an age range of about 53 to 95 years. Tumor histology was squamous cell carcinoma in about seven patients and adenocarcinoma in about a dozen. Every patient was deemed medically inoperable, about a dozen because of comorbidities and several because they refused surgery. No patient received concurrent therapy alongside SBRT. For each of the approximately 20 patients, one blood sample was taken before SBRT and one after, so the study sequenced approximately 38 samples in total. SBRT was delivered in 3 to 5 fractions with a biologically effective dose of at least 100 Gy, and image-guided IMRT or VMAT was used for delivery. Peripheral blood TCR beta repertoires were profiled in stage I NSCLC patients before and after stereotactic body radiotherapy, and the study then linked these repertoires to distant failure. The study included 15 or so patients with newly diagnosed primary stage I lung tumors and about 5 with oligometastatic NSCLC after surgical resection of the primary tumor. Study-wide findings and limitations: All reported P values were unadjusted for multiple comparisons. Post-SBRT Shannon entropy and its change from baseline were lower in patients who developed distant metastases; baseline Shannon entropy was not associated with metastases. The study was limited by the small cohort and short follow-up, and independent validation of the study findings is required. After SBRT, the count of unique TCR clones dropped from a median of approximately 10,000 beforehand to 6,500 to 7,500 afterward (Wilcoxon paired P=0.011). TRBV and TRBJ usage frequencies reportedly differed by metastasis status, in two V genes at baseline and in fewer than ten V and two J genes after SBRT. No determination of tumor specificity was made for expanded TCR clones.

All patients had node-negative disease on CT and PET/CT, and none had a history of other malignancies or prior chemotherapy or radiotherapy. At each of the two time points, approximately 6.2 milliliters of peripheral venous blood were collected into EDTA tubes. PBMCs were isolated by Ficoll-Paque Plus density-gradient centrifugation. Right after collection, samples were placed at -80 degrees C and kept there until analysis. Two rounds of multiplex PCR were performed to amplify the TCR beta CDR3 region from genomic DNA. The first PCR round used primers specific to each TRBV and TRBJ gene, and the primer sequences were filed in Chinese patent CN105087789A. The second PCR round used universal primers. The Roche High Pure PCR Template Preparation Kit was used to extract genomic DNA from the frozen PBMCs. Paired-end sequencing with 151 bp reads was performed on the libraries using an Illumina HiSeq 3000. The original pipeline was this. Raw reads lacking the multiplex PCR primer sequences were removed with CutAdapt. High-quality paired reads were merged into contigs with PEAR. By aligning each contig to reference sequences, MiXCR assigned the TRB V, D and J gene segments to that contig. CDR3 sequences were clustered by base quality and sequence similarity to remove sequencing errors. Shannon entropy, normalized by the natural log of the productive TCR sequence number, served as the measure of diversity. Clonality was computed as one minus the ratio of Shannon entropy to the natural log of the number of unique clonotypes. The Youden index of ROC curves was used to select progression-free survival cut-offs for repertoire metrics, and analyses were performed in R 3.5.3. TCRdb trimmed the raw reads at Q25, called clones with MiXCR and kept productive beta chains. CDR3 protein sequences are deduplicated, and each keeps its most common genes and DNA. The V and J calls were not made by the authors but by TCRdb's processing. Here the sample has 20,000 to 30,000 distinct CDR3 sequences; about 41% occur a single time. About 32% of the sample belongs to the ten largest clones.

The germline V gene supplies CDR1 MDHEN and CDR2 SYDVKM. Including the terminal cysteine and phenylalanine, the CDR3 comprises 15 residues. The only DNA kept is the CDR3, 45 bases in frame from the first base. On this clonotype itself: This clone's antigen is unknown. The junction does not match germline at one end; this may be a read error.

The V and J segments used are TRBV28 and TRBJ2-5; 8 middle bases align to TRBD1. The sample was PBMCs, taken before or after stereotactic body radiation therapy (not recorded which). The receptor was isolated from a donor over 45 with non-small cell lung cancer. The CDR3 region: CSSSPGQGSQETQYF. Here is the DNA: TGTTCCAGCAGTCCCGGACAGGGATCACAAGAGACCCAGTACTTC.